A single sample is the source of the 28 T cell receptor beta chains below, sequenced in a study of blood T cell repertoires in COVID-19. Profiled with immunoSEQ multiplex PCR; TCRdb holds only in-frame clones, not every one. The sample includes about 180,000 clones, around 80% of them seen just once. Material: PBMCs or T cells enriched from blood (not recorded which). The receptors originated from a man between 60 and 75 years old who had been exposed to COVID-19.

The gene calls are TRBV6-7 and TRBJ1-1; D gene ambiguous. TRBV6-7 is placed among ORFs of uncertain function. The CDR3 is made up of 16 amino acids. V was shortened by 6 bases and J by 4 bases, with 21 bases between the two germline ends. This CDR3 is CASSPLGSPLGTEAFF. In nucleotides, the CDR3 is TGTGCCAGCAGCCCGTTGGGCAGCCCTTTGGGCACTGAAGCTTTCTTT.

V is TRBV27 and J is TRBJ2-7; D may be TRBD2 (6 bases). CDR3 length: 12 amino acids. Germline CDR1 is MNHEY and CDR2 is SMNVEV (reference sequence). With 5 bases removed from V and 7 bases from J, the gap between germline ends came to 12 bases. The CDR3 nucleotides are TGTGCCAGCAGTCCCCCAGGGAGGGAGCAGTACTTC. This encodes CASSPPGREQYF.

The rearrangement joins TRBV29-1 to TRBJ2-6; 9 bases align to TRBD1. The CDR3 runs to 15 residues. The germline V gene has CDR1 SQVTM and CDR2 ANQGSEA. V shed 1 base, J shed 2 bases, and the junction held 0 bases outside the gene matches. CDR3 DNA: TGCAGCGTTGAAGGGGACAGGGCTGGGGCCAACGTCCTGACTTTC. It translates to CSVEGDRAGANVLTF.

The V call is TRBV28, the J call TRBJ2-7, with 7 positions matching TRBD1. V lost 7 bases and J lost 4; bases outside the gene matches: 10. Germline values: CDR1 MDHEN, CDR2 SYDVKM. This CDR3 is 14 amino acids long. CDR3 loop: CASIYRGSAYEQYF. CDR3 DNA sequence: TGTGCCAGCATCTACAGGGGATCAGCGTACGAGCAGTACTTC.

V usage is TRBV12-3 or TRBV12-4 and J usage is TRBJ2-7; the D is unclear. The CDR3 loop spans 11 amino acids. V was clipped by 5 bases and J by 1 base, with 3 bases between them. CDR3 DNA: TGTGCCAGCAGTCCATCCTACGAGCAGTACTTC. It translates to CASSPSYEQYF.

The rearrangement joins TRBV7-2 to TRBJ2-7; 7 bases agree with TRBD2. Per germline, CDR1 SGHTA and CDR2 FQGNSA. This CDR3 region has 15 residues. The V and J ends lost 1 base and 2 bases, in that order; junction bases with no gene match: 5. Here the CDR3 reads CASSLVGGGPYEQYF. For the CDR3, the DNA is TGTGCCAGCAGCTTAGTAGGCGGGGGTCCCTACGAGCAGTACTTC.

The CDR3 DNA sequence: TGCGCCAGTCCTGAAACAGACTACTCTGGAAACACCATATATTTT. This gives the protein CASPETDYSGNTIYF. The gene calls are TRBV5-1 and TRBJ1-3; D ambiguous. The germline V gene has CDR1 SGHRS and CDR2 YFSETQ. V was pared by 8 bases and J by 0 bases, with 15 bases between. This CDR3 is 15 amino acids long.

This chain uses TRBV7-9 with TRBJ1-1; 9 bases fit TRBD1. The CDR3 loop spans 15 amino acids. Trimming took 4 bases from V and 4 from J; bases not matched to a gene: 7. The germline gives CDR1 SEHNR, CDR2 FQNEAQ (reference sequence). The CDR3 loop is CASSSRGTGTTEAFF. The CDR3 coding sequence is TGTGCCAGCAGCTCTCGCGGGACAGGGACCACTGAAGCTTTCTTT.

The table lists this clone with a count of one. The V gene is TRBV15, the J gene TRBJ2-7; D not resolved. V gave up 0 bases and J gave up 0 bases, with 15 bases separating them. CDR1 and CDR2 (germline): LNHNV, YYDKDF (reference sequence). The CDR3 is 17 residues long. The CDR3 nucleotides read TGTGCCACCAGCAGAGATTTGGGCCTTACCACCTCCTACGAGCAGTACTTC. Amino acids: CATSRDLGLTTSYEQYF.

The chain links TRBV27 to TRBJ1-2; 12 bases agree with TRBD1. The CDR3 has 15 amino acids. With V trimmed by 5 bases and J by 8 bases, 9 bases remained unmatched. Germline CDR1 is MNHEY and CDR2 is SMNVEV (reference sequence). The DNA of the CDR3 is TGTGCCAGCAGTACGACGGGACAGGGGGCACGAGGCTACACCTTC. Translation: CASSTTGQGARGYTF.

The chain combines TRBV10-3 with TRBJ2-3; 7 bases match TRBD2. The CDR3 covers 14 residues. Germline V lookup: CDR1 ENHRY, CDR2 SYGVKD. The ends lost 9 bases at V and 1 base at J; junction bases unmatched: 7. CDR3 residues: CAIGREVGTDTQYF. The CDR3 DNA sequence: TGTGCCATAGGGAGGGAGGTTGGCACAGATACGCAGTATTTT.

The chain has TRBV2 and TRBJ2-3; 9 positions agree with TRBD2. Trimming at V came to 5 bases and at J to 1 base, leaving 7 bases not matched to a gene. The germline V gene has CDR1 SNHLY and CDR2 FYNNEI. The CDR3 contains 16 residues. CDR3 bases: TGTGCCAGCAGTAAGACTAGCGGCGCCGGCACAGATACGCAGTATTTT. Translating it yields CASSKTSGAGTDTQYF.

In nucleotides, the CDR3 is TGTGCCAGCACCCGGGGACTAGCGAAAAAAAATGAGCAGTTCTTC. Residues: CASTRGLAKKNEQFF. The rearrangement uses TRBV2 and TRBJ2-1; the match to TRBD2 covers 10 bases. The CDR3 loop spans 15 amino acids. Trimming removed 7 bases from V and 7 bases from J; junction bases left unmatched: 10. The germline gives CDR1 SNHLY, CDR2 FYNNEI. The full variable domain, its missing parts supplied by reference TRBV2 and TRBJ2-1, is EPEVTQTPSHQVTQMGQEVILRCVPISNHLYFYWYRQILGQKVEFLVSFYNNEISEKSEIFDDQFSVERPDGSNFTLKIRSTKLEDSAMYFCASTRGLAKKNEQFFGPGTRLTVL.

This clone was detected only a few times. This chain joins TRBV21-1 and TRBJ2-7; TRBD2 was called by the table and not checked on the DNA. TRBV21-1 is assigned pseudogene status. CDR3 size: 13 residues. The CDR3 bases are TGTGCCAGCCTTTCGCTACTGGGGGGCGAGCAGTACTTC. It encodes CASLSLLGGEQYF.

This sequence joins TRBV11-2 and TRBJ2-5; TRBD1 matches 7 bases. J was trimmed by 1 base and V by 0 bases; bases with no gene match: 2. There are 15 residues in the CDR3. Per the germline V gene, CDR1 is SGHAT and CDR2 is FQNNGV. CDR3 DNA: TGTGCCAGCAGCTTAGAGGGGACAGTCCAAGAGACCCAGTACTTC. Translated: CASSLEGTVQETQYF.

The chain recombines TRBV10-3 with TRBJ2-2; 10 bases are a match to TRBD2. CDR1 and CDR2 (germline): ENHRY, SYGVKD. The CDR3 is made up of 16 amino acids. V lost 7 bases, J lost 5 bases, and 10 bases stayed unmatched. CDR3 DNA: TGTGCCATCATCGGATCTAGCGGGAGTTCTACCGGGGAGCTGTTTTTT. This sequence encodes CAIIGSSGSSTGELFF.

This clone has more than one count but fewer than ten. This chain links TRBV11-3 with TRBJ2-2; D may be TRBD1 (5 bases). Germline V lookup: CDR1 SGHNT, CDR2 YENEEA. The CDR3 has 13 amino acids. V was cut by 8 bases and J by 4 bases, with 11 bases left in between. CDR3 DNA sequence: TGTGCCAGCCTTGGGCAGGGCACCGGGGAGCTGTTTTTT. Protein sequence: CASLGQGTGELFF. The whole variable domain, remainder taken from reference TRBV11-3 and TRBJ2-2, is EAGVVQSPRYKIIEKKQPVAFWCNPISGHNTLYWYLQNLGQGPELLIRYENEEAVDDSQLPKDRFSAERLKGVDSTLKIQPAELGDSAVYLCASLGQGTGELFFGEGSRLTVL.

As regards this clone: Other nucleotide sequences from this sample produce the same CDR3. The chain employs TRBV12-3 or TRBV12-4 and TRBJ1-5; D unclear. The length of the CDR3 is 13 residues. The germline V and J ends were trimmed by 3 bases and 4 bases, with 7 bases remaining between them. CDR3 bases: TGTGCCAGCAGTTTCGCGGGGAATCAGCCCCAGCATTTT. Translating it yields CASSFAGNQPQHF.

This clone was detected once. The chain employs TRBV6-5 and TRBJ1-5; 7 positions match TRBD1. Germline lookup yields CDR1 MNHEY and CDR2 SVGAGI. J gave up 3 bases and V 11 bases, and 10 bases lay outside the gene matches. The CDR3 spans 14 residues. DNA for the CDR3: TGTGCCGGGAGACAGGGAGGCAACAATCAGCCCCAGCATTTT. This sequence encodes CAGRQGGNNQPQHF.

This clone was seen only once. In nucleotides, the CDR3 is TGTGCCAGTCGGGGAGCCGGGACAGGCCTGAATTCACCCCTCCACTTT. Its translation is CASRGAGTGLNSPLHF. This chain connects TRBV19 to TRBJ1-6, with 8 bases aligning to TRBD1. V gave up 8 bases and J gave up 7 bases; unmatched junction bases: 13. The CDR3 is made up of 16 amino acids. CDR1 and CDR2 from the germline V gene are LNHDA and SQIVND (reference sequence).

The CDR3 reads CASSFGQGGNQPQHF. The CDR3 DNA reads TGTGCCAGCAGTTTCGGACAGGGTGGCAATCAGCCCCAGCATTTT. The gene calls are TRBV6-5 and TRBJ1-5; 8 bases agree with TRBD1. V shed 4 bases and J 2 bases; nucleotides not matched to a gene: 4. The CDR3 totals 15 residues. CDR1 is MNHEY, CDR2 SVGAGI, per germline.

The chain joins TRBV5-1 to TRBJ2-2; D unresolved. V was trimmed by 4 bases and J by 0 bases, leaving 13 bases between them. The CDR3 covers 16 residues. CDR1 is SGHRS and CDR2 is YFSETQ in the germline V gene. The CDR3 region is CASSITVTSNTGELFF. In DNA form, the CDR3 reads TGCGCCAGCAGCATAACGGTCACTTCGAACACCGGGGAGCTGTTTTTT.

This clone came up once. The rearrangement links TRBV19 to TRBJ1-5; TRBD1 matches at 9 bases. The CDR3 is 14 residues long. Germline assignment: CDR1 LNHDA and CDR2 SQIVND (reference sequence). V lost 6 bases and J lost 5; bases outside the gene matches: 5. Here the CDR3 reads CASSRDRADQPQHF. CDR3 DNA sequence: TGTGCCAGTAGCAGGGACAGGGCCGATCAGCCCCAGCATTTT.

The chain combines TRBV5-1 with TRBJ2-7; D is perhaps TRBD2 (6 bases). The CDR3 covers 15 residues. Germline V gene sequence: CDR1 SGHRS, CDR2 YFSETQ. Trimming removed 4 bases from V and 1 base from J, with 15 bases in between. The CDR3 region is CASSASGGRSYEQYF. Here the CDR3 DNA reads TGCGCCAGCAGCGCCTCCGGAGGGCGGTCCTACGAGCAGTACTTC.

This chain connects TRBV21-1 to TRBJ1-2. TRBV21-1 is a documented pseudogene. The CDR3 covers 16 residues. CDR3 sequence: CASRDREPLRDYGHTF. The CDR3 DNA follows: TGTGCCAGCCGGGACCGGGAACCGTTGAGGGACTATGGCCACACCTTC.

CDR3 amino acids: CASTAGTGHSPLHF. The CDR3 region has the DNA TGTGCCAGCACCGCCGGGACAGGGCACTCACCCCTCCACTTT. V is TRBV6-5 and J is TRBJ1-6, with 9 bases fitting TRBD1. The ends lost 7 bases at V and 10 bases at J; junction bases unmatched: 8. This CDR3 has 14 residues. CDR1 MNHEY and CDR2 SVGAGI come from the germline V gene.

This sequence joins TRBV12-3 or TRBV12-4 and TRBJ2-2; the D gene is possibly TRBD1 (6 bases). Trimming stripped 11 bases from V and 2 bases from J, with 12 bases between. CDR3 length: 13 amino acids. CDR3 in amino acids: CAGGTTNTGELFF. CDR3 sequence (DNA): TGTGCCGGGGGCACCACAAACACCGGGGAGCTGTTTTTT.

The chain links TRBV29-1 to TRBJ2-2, with TRBD2 matching 7 bases. The junction had 14 bases not matched to a gene; V was cut back by 1 base and J by 0 bases. The CDR3 runs to 19 residues. In germline, CDR1 is SQVTM, CDR2 ANQGSEA. CDR3 nucleotide sequence: TGCAGCGTTGAAGGACTTCTGTTTGGGGGACTACCGAACACCGGGGAGCTGTTTTTT. It is translated as CSVEGLLFGGLPNTGELFF.